The 28 T cell receptor beta chains below all came from one sample that was sequenced in a study of blood T cell repertoires in COVID-19. Sequencing used immunoSEQ multiplex PCR; TCRdb keeps in-frame clones, though not all of them. The data hold some 420,000 clones, with around 87% observed a single time. The material sequenced was PBMCs or T cells enriched from blood (not recorded which). These TCRs come from a man aged 25-45 years who had recovered from COVID-19.

The J gene is TRBJ1-1, the V gene TRBV30; no firm D call. V was clipped by 5 bases and J by 4 bases, with 17 bases between them. Germline V gene sequence: CDR1 GTSNPN, CDR2 SVGIG (reference sequence). CDR3 length: 14 residues. CDR3 amino acids: CAWSVLGSGTEAFF. CDR3 DNA sequence: TGTGCCTGGTCGGTACTAGGCAGTGGCACTGAAGCTTTCTTT. Looking up the rest from reference TRBV30 and TRBJ1-1 gives the full variable domain: SQTIHQWPATLVQPVGSPLSLECTVEGTSNPNLYWYRQAAGRGLQLLFYSVGIGQISSEVPQNLSASRPQDRQFILSSKKLLLSDSGFYLCAWSVLGSGTEAFFGQGTRLTVV.

The chain employs TRBV7-8 and TRBJ2-2; 8 positions match TRBD1. V shed 5 bases, J shed 6 bases, and the junction held 14 bases outside the gene matches. In germline, CDR1 is SGHVS, CDR2 FQNEAQ. This CDR3 is 17 amino acids long. The CDR3: CASSIDQGALYAGELFF. CDR3 in DNA: TGTGCCAGCAGCATTGATCAGGGGGCGCTTTATGCCGGGGAGCTGTTTTTT.

Worth noting for this clone: Other DNA sequences within the sample encode an identical CDR3. The chain is built from TRBV6-5 and TRBJ2-2; 7 bases map to TRBD1. CDR3 length: 12 residues. With V trimmed by 7 bases and J by 4 bases, 0 bases remained unmatched. Looked up from germline, CDR1 is MNHEY and CDR2 is SVGAGI. The CDR3 DNA sequence: TGTGCCAGCAACAGGGGCACCGGGGAGCTGTTTTTT. Protein product: CASNRGTGELFF.

The rearrangement uses TRBV7-2 and TRBJ2-1; possibly TRBD1 for D (6 bases). Trimming removed 3 bases at V and 9 bases at J, with 12 bases between. The CDR3 sequence is 13 residues long. The germline gives CDR1 SGHTA, CDR2 FQGNSA. The CDR3 DNA reads as TGTGCCAGCAGCTTCGCAGGGGCCATTGAGCAGTTCTTC. Amino acids: CASSFAGAIEQFF.

J is TRBJ1-3 and V is TRBV28; D not certain. V lost 5 bases and J lost 3, with 5 bases in between. This CDR3 is 12 amino acids long. Germline V CDR1 and CDR2: MDHEN, SYDVKM. This chain's CDR3 is CASSLLGNTIYF. The DNA of the CDR3 is TGTGCCAGCAGTCTTCTTGGAAACACCATATATTTT.

The V call is TRBV19, the J call TRBJ2-1; TRBD2 might be the D (6 bases). The CDR3 spans 15 residues. Germline V gene lookup returns CDR1 LNHDA and CDR2 SQIVND (reference sequence). V gave up 5 bases and J gave up 8 bases, with 19 bases separating them. CDR3 sequence reads: CASSERANPIDEQFF. In nucleotides, the CDR3 is TGTGCCAGTAGTGAGCGGGCCAACCCCATCGATGAGCAGTTCTTC.

This rearrangement joins TRBV7-9 to TRBJ1-6, with 7 bases aligning to TRBD1. This CDR3 is built from 14 residues. V was clipped by 4 bases and J by 6 bases; unmatched bases: 3. In germline, CDR1 is SEHNR, CDR2 FQNEAQ (reference sequence). CDR3: CASSSRDSNSPLHF. DNA of the CDR3: TGTGCCAGCAGCTCCCGGGACAGTAATTCACCCCTCCACTTT.

The CDR3 nucleotides are TGTGCCAGTAGTATCAAGGACAGGGGGAATCCCTACGAGCAGTACTTC. This sequence encodes CASSIKDRGNPYEQYF. This rearrangement joins TRBV19 to TRBJ2-7; 10 nucleotides align to TRBD1. CDR3 length: 16 residues. V shed 3 bases, J shed 2 bases, and the junction held 7 bases outside the gene matches. Germline V gene sequence: CDR1 LNHDA, CDR2 SQIVND (reference sequence). Filled out from reference TRBV19 and TRBJ2-7, the complete variable domain reads DGGITQSPKYLFRKEGQNVTLSCEQNLNHDAMYWYRQDPGQGLRLIYYSQIVNDFQKGDIAEGYSVSREKKESFPLTVTSAQKNPTAFYLCASSIKDRGNPYEQYFGPGTRLTVT.

This clone was seen only a few times. This chain uses TRBV6-2 or TRBV6-3 with TRBJ2-7; possible D gene TRBD1, 5 bases. CDR1 is MNHEY and CDR2 is SVGEGT in the germline V gene. The CDR3 spans 13 residues. V was clipped by 2 bases and J by 5 bases, with 10 bases between them. CDR3: CASSYGQGDEQYF. CDR3 in DNA: TGTGCCAGCAGTTACGGCCAGGGCGACGAGCAGTACTTC.

The J gene is TRBJ1-3, the V gene TRBV9, with 9 positions matching TRBD1. After removal of 2 bases from V and 0 bases from J, the junction contained 3 bases not matched to a gene. Germline lookup yields CDR1 SGDLS and CDR2 YYNGEE. This CDR3 spans 16 amino acids. The CDR3 protein is CASSVTGGASGNTIYF. In DNA, the CDR3 is TGTGCCAGCAGCGTGACAGGGGGAGCCTCTGGAAACACCATATATTTT.

This rearrangement joins TRBV5-1 to TRBJ2-1; 7 nucleotides align to TRBD2. V was pared by 2 bases and J by 8 bases, with 7 bases of the junction left unmatched. CDR3 length equals 14 residues. Germline lookup yields CDR1 SGHRS and CDR2 YFSETQ. DNA for the CDR3: TGCGCCAGCAGCTTTTTTCCTGGGGGGGATGAGCAGTTCTTC. Protein: CASSFFPGGDEQFF.

The V and J genes are TRBV4-2 and TRBJ1-3, with 10 positions matching TRBD1. Germline V gene lookup returns CDR1 LGHNA and CDR2 YNFKEQ. CDR3 length: 18 residues. V lost 2 bases, J lost 4 bases, and 11 bases stayed unmatched. The CDR3 region has the DNA TGTGCCAGCAGCCAAAATCCGGGACAGGGGCCAGGGGGAAACACCATATATTTT. It codes for CASSQNPGQGPGGNTIYF.

V and J are TRBV7-8 and TRBJ2-7; TRBD2 is a possible D gene (6 bases). Germline V CDR1 and CDR2: SGHVS, FQNEAQ. CDR3 length: 14 residues. Trimming took 7 bases from V and 6 from J, leaving 19 bases between them. DNA of the CDR3: TGTGCCAGCATCCGACCGGGAGCGAGGGGCGAGCAGTACTTC. It encodes CASIRPGARGEQYF.

With respect to this clone: At the DNA level, this CDR3 is encoded by other sequences in the same sample as well. The chain joins TRBV12-3 or TRBV12-4 to TRBJ1-1, with TRBD1 as a possible D gene (6 bases). Trimming shortened V by 2 bases and J by 4 bases, and 8 bases separated the two germline ends. The CDR3 runs to 13 residues. The CDR3 here is CASSLRGGTEAFF. The CDR3 DNA sequence: TGTGCCAGCAGTTTAAGGGGGGGCACTGAAGCTTTCTTT.

This clone has just one count. V gene TRBV6-5 combines with J gene TRBJ2-7; 7 nucleotides line up with TRBD1. J lost 3 bases, V lost 4 bases, and 6 bases had no gene match. Germline V CDR1 and CDR2: MNHEY, SVGAGI. The CDR3 totals 14 residues. The CDR3 protein is CASSSGTVLYEQYF. CDR3 nucleotides: TGTGCCAGCAGTTCTGGGACAGTACTCTACGAGCAGTACTTC.

This chain links TRBV6-5 with TRBJ2-7; 9 nucleotides agree with TRBD1. This CDR3 comprises 15 residues. Germline V gene data show CDR1 as MNHEY and CDR2 as SVGAGI. Trimming cost V 6 bases and J 2 bases; bases outside gene matches: 8. CDR3 amino acids: CASRTRQGVAYEQYF. CDR3 nucleotide sequence: TGTGCCAGCAGAACGAGACAGGGGGTAGCCTACGAGCAGTACTTC.

The rearrangement links TRBV30 to TRBJ1-3; weak D call: TRBD1 (5 bases). The germline V and J ends were trimmed by 5 bases and 8 bases, with 22 bases remaining between them. Germline loops: CDR1 GTSNPN, CDR2 SVGIG (reference sequence). The CDR3 is 15 amino acids. This chain's CDR3 is CAWSGEVSARDTIYF. CDR3 DNA: TGTGCCTGGTCGGGGGAAGTTTCGGCAAGGGACACCATATATTTT.

The chain combines TRBV30 with TRBJ2-7, with TRBD2 matching over 10 bases. This CDR3 has 16 amino acids. Germline lookup yields CDR1 GTSNPN and CDR2 SVGIG (reference sequence). V lost 5 bases to trimming and J lost 5 bases; unmatched junction nucleotides: 15. DNA for the CDR3: TGTGCCTGGGGTCCTCTTTCGGGACTAGCGACCCACGAGCAGTACTTC. Its protein is CAWGPLSGLATHEQYF.

This chain uses TRBV4-1 with TRBJ2-2; 12 nucleotides match TRBD2. V shed 4 bases and J 7 bases; nucleotides not matched to a gene: 10. The germline V gene has CDR1 MGHRA and CDR2 YSYEKL. CDR3 length equals 17 residues. The CDR3 bases are TGCGCCAGCAGCCCCCAGGCTAGCGGGAGGGTTATCGGGGAGCTGTTTTTT. Protein sequence: CASSPQASGRVIGELFF.

The V call is TRBV7-3, the J call TRBJ2-3, with D perhaps matching TRBD1 (7 bases). V was clipped by 1 base and J by 10 bases, with 18 bases between them. The CDR3 runs to 15 residues. From germline, CDR1 is SGHTA and CDR2 FQGTGA. The CDR3 region is CASSLNSGGIWAQYF. The DNA of the CDR3 is TGTGCCAGCAGCTTAAACTCAGGGGGGATTTGGGCGCAGTATTTT.

J is TRBJ2-5 and V is TRBV5-6, with TRBD2 matching over 9 bases. The CDR3 has 16 amino acids. The V and J ends lost 4 bases and 8 bases, in that order; junction bases with no gene match: 15. CDR1 SGHDT and CDR2 YYEEEE come from the germline V gene. The CDR3 reads CASSIGLASGGATQYF. DNA for the CDR3: TGTGCCAGCAGCATCGGACTAGCGAGTGGTGGGGCCACCCAGTACTTC.

The V gene is TRBV7-2, the J gene TRBJ1-1, with D possibly matching TRBD1 (5 bases). Germline V gene data show CDR1 as SGHTA and CDR2 as FQGNSA. The CDR3 runs 14 residues. V lost 2 bases, J lost 5 bases, and 12 bases lay in between. CDR3 amino acids: CASSLSQGWTEAFF. For the CDR3, the DNA is TGTGCCAGCAGCTTATCCCAGGGCTGGACTGAAGCTTTCTTT.

This chain connects TRBV5-1 to TRBJ1-4; maybe TRBD1 (6 bases). The CDR3 length is 14 residues. Trimming took off 0 bases at V and 8 bases at J, with 11 bases between the two ends. Germline V gives CDR1 SGHRS, CDR2 YFSETQ. The CDR3 reads CASSLDRVEEKLFF. CDR3 DNA sequence: TGCGCCAGCAGCTTGGACAGGGTGGAGGAAAAACTGTTTTTT.

V gene TRBV19 combines with J gene TRBJ2-4; the D gene is possibly TRBD2 (5 bases). V dropped 5 bases and J dropped 9 bases, with 14 bases sitting between them. Per the germline V gene, CDR1 is LNHDA and CDR2 is SQIVND (reference sequence). This CDR3 contains 13 residues. This CDR3 is CASSRPGKAIQYF. The CDR3 DNA sequence: TGTGCCAGTAGTCGCCCGGGGAAGGCCATTCAGTACTTC.

The chain couples TRBV18 to TRBJ1-5, with D possibly being TRBD1 (5 bases). Germline CDR1 is KGHSH and CDR2 is LQKENI. V lost 6 bases to trimming and J lost 5 bases, with 14 bases between them. The CDR3 runs 14 residues. The CDR3 DNA reads TGTGCCAGCTCCCCTAACAGGTCAGATCAGCCCCAGCATTTT. Translating gives CASSPNRSDQPQHF.

The chain has TRBV27 and TRBJ1-1, with 7 bases matching TRBD1. The germline V gene has CDR1 MNHEY and CDR2 SMNVEV (reference sequence). V was pared by 5 bases and J by 0 bases, with 12 bases of the junction left unmatched. CDR3 length equals 17 residues. Written as DNA, the CDR3 is TGTGCCAGCAGTAAGGACAGGTCGCCCCCAATGAACACTGAAGCTTTCTTT. It yields the protein CASSKDRSPPMNTEAFF.

The chain recombines TRBV28 with TRBJ2-7, with TRBD2 as a possible D gene (6 bases). Germline V gene data show CDR1 as MDHEN and CDR2 as SYDVKM. Between the trimmed V and J ends, which lost 3 bases and 4 bases, there was a span of 19 bases. The CDR3 is 16 amino acids. CDR3 bases: TGTGCCAGCAGTTTGTCCGGGAGCCCATATATATACGAGCAGTACTTC. Amino acid sequence: CASSLSGSPYIYEQYF.

The DNA for the CDR3 is TGTGCCAGCAGTGAGGAGGGCTTCTCTGGAAACACCATATATTTT. Protein sequence: CASSEEGFSGNTIYF. The chain has TRBV2 and TRBJ1-3, with D hard to call. The CDR3 totals 15 residues. V lost 3 bases, J lost 0 bases, and 9 bases lay in between. From germline, CDR1 is SNHLY and CDR2 FYNNEI.